This T cell receptor beta chain was sequenced in a study of cytomegalovirus exposure and HLA in healthy donors. Findings of the study overall: Accurate prediction of HLA-A and HLA-B alleles (for most subjects) was reportedly achieved from TCR beta sequences. When analyzed later, the rates of TCR association showed variation by HLA locus, with DRB1 the most and HLA-C the fewest. The authors enumerated some 170 TCR beta chains as linked to cytomegalovirus.

Researchers ran the PCR with 60 Vbeta and 13 Jbeta primers. TCRdb's table, derived via immunoSEQ multiplex PCR, lists solely in-frame clones and lacks some. Of roughly 120,000 clones in the sample, over 65% were seen once. Comments on this clone: The target antigen is unknown.

Losses at the gene ends were 2 bases for V and 5 bases for J; bases not matched to a gene: 14. Looked up from germline, CDR1 is KGHSH and CDR2 is LQKENI. This CDR3 contains 17 residues. This TCR was recovered from a woman aged 45 to 65 in good health and CMV-seropositive. The chain links TRBV18 to TRBJ2-5; TRBD1 aligns across 7 bases. The sequencing input was PBMCs. CDR3 bases: TGTGCCAGCTCACCAACGCCGACAGGGCCTCCTCTGGAGACCCAGTACTTC. This codes for CASSPTPTGPPLETQYF.